This entry concerns a single TCR beta chain. What antigen it recognizes has not been identified. Nothing much larger sits one base from this clone, and base qualities are not available. The data originate from a study of regulatory and conventional T cells in breast cancer (dated by TCRdb to the mid-2010s). The library was obtained by PCR. TCRdb records 454 GS FLX Titanium as the sequencer. TCRdb redid the processing of the public reads, applying fastp at Q25 and MiXCR, and retained in-frame beta chains. Rows are unified per CDR3 protein, each entry keeping the most common DNA and genes. For this sample there are about 1,500 distinct CDR3 sequences; about 67% appear just once. Clones ranked in the top ten supply 4.5% to 5.5% of the sample. V ends up 7 bases short and J 5 bases short, with an unmatched junction base count of 4. Inclusive of the bounding cysteine and phenylalanine, the CDR3 is 13 residues long. Of the read, only the CDR3 DNA is kept; its 39 bases are in frame from base 1. Looking up the germline V gene (reference sequence) yields CDR1 DFQATT and CDR2 SNEGSKA.

This TCR was sampled from a female donor in good health. This sequence uses TRBV20-1 and TRBJ2-1, with 11 middle bases fitting TRBD2. Sequencing input: regulatory T cells from blood. The base sequence is TGCAGTGTAGCGGGAGGGTTGGACAATGAGCAGTTCTTC. This gives the protein CSVAGGLDNEQFF.